This TCR beta chain was sequenced for a study of blood T cell repertoires in COVID-19. Background on the study: Samples of COVID-19 (acute and convalescent) were obtained from the United States, Italy and Spain. The analysed material was cDNA or gDNA that came from T cells, B-cell-depleted T cells, or PBMCs.

Source study methods: Researchers report that nucleated cell counts were estimated from reference gene primer amplification. This table comes from immunoSEQ multiplex PCR, and its TCRdb copy is limited to in-frame clones, with some not included. Clone size and V and J calls were adopted from that table, with D and trimming inferred from the DNA. Of approximately 250,000 clones listed, 70% to 90% are singletons. The Seattle site enrolled patients during active infection and followed them longitudinally. Germline trimming cut 4 bases from V and 2 bases from J; bases unmatched to any gene: 4. CDR1 SGDLS and CDR2 YYNGEE come from the germline V gene. The CDR3 totals 16 residues.

Sequencing input: peripheral blood. The sequence was collected from an older woman with COVID-19, enrolled during active disease. The chain combines TRBV9 with TRBJ2-5, with TRBD2 identical over 14 bases. The CDR3 protein is CASSMGLAGVQETQYF. The CDR3 DNA follows: TGTGCCAGCAGCATGGGACTAGCGGGGGTGCAAGAGACCCAGTACTTC.